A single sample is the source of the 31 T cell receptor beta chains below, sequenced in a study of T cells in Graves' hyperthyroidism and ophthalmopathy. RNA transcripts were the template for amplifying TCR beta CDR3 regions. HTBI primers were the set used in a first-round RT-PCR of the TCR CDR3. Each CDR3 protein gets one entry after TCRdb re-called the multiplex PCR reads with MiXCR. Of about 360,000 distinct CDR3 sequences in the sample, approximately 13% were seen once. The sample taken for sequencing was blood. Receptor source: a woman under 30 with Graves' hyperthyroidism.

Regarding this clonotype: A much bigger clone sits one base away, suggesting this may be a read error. The CDR3 region has the DNA TGCAGCGTTGAGGCAGGGGGGGCTTTCTTT. Its translation: CSVEAGGAFF. This chain joins TRBV29-1 and TRBJ1-1, with 7 bases matching TRBD1. Germline CDR1 is SQVTM and CDR2 is ANQGSEA. The V gene end was trimmed by 3 bases and the J gene end by 11 bases; junction bases not matched to a gene: 3. The CDR3 loop spans 10 amino acids.

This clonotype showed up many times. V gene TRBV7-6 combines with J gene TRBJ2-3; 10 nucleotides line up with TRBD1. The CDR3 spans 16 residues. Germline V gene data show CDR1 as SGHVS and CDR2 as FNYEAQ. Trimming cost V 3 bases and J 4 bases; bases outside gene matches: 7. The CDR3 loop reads CASSFMGQGLSDTQYF. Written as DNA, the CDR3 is TGTGCCAGCAGCTTTATGGGACAGGGGTTGTCAGATACGCAGTATTTT.

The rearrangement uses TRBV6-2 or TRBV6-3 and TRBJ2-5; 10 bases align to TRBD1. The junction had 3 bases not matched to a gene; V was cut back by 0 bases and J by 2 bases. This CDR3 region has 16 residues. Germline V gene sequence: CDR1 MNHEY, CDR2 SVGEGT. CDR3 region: CASSYSTGGPQETQYF. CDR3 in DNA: TGTGCCAGCAGTTACTCGACAGGGGGCCCTCAAGAGACCCAGTACTTC.

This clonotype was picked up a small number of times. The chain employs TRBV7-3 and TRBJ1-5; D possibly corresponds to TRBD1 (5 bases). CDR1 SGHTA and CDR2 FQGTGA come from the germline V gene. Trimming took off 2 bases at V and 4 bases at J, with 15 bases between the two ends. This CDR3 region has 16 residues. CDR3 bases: TGTGCCAGCAGCTTAGGGGAAGGGGCCGGAAATCAGCCCCAGCATTTT. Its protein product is CASSLGEGAGNQPQHF. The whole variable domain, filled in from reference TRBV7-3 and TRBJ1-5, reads GAGVSQTPSNKVTEKGKYVELRCDPISGHTALYWYRQSLGQGPEFLIYFQGTGAADDSGLPNDRFFAVRPEGSVSTLKIQRTERGDSAVYLCASSLGEGAGNQPQHFGDGTRLSIL.

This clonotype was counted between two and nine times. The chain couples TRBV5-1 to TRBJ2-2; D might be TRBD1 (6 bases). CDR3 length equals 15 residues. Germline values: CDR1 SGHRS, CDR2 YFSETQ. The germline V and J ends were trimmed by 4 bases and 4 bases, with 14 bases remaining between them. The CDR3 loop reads CASSEGHQGTGELFF. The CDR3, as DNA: TGCGCCAGCAGCGAGGGACATCAGGGCACCGGGGAGCTGTTTTTT.

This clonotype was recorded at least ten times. As DNA, the CDR3 is TGTGCCAGCAGTGCAGGACAGGTTAGCAATCAGCCCCAGCATTTT. This sequence encodes CASSAGQVSNQPQHF. The chain links TRBV6-1 to TRBJ1-5, with 7 positions matching TRBD1. Trimming at V came to 4 bases and at J to 0 bases, leaving 3 bases not matched to a gene. In germline, CDR1 is MNHNS, CDR2 SASEGT. CDR3 length: 15 amino acids.

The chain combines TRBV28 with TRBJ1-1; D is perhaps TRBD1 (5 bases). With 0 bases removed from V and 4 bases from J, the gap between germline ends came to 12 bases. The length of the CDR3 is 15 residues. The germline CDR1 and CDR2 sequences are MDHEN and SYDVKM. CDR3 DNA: TGTGCCAGCAGTTTATGGGGGGGGAGGGGCACTGAAGCTTTCTTT. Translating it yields CASSLWGGRGTEAFF.

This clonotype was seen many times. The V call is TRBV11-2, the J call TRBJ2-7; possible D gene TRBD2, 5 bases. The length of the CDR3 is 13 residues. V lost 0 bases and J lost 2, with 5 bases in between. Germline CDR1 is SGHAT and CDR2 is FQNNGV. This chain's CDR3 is CASSLERAYEQYF. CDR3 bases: TGTGCCAGCAGCTTAGAGAGGGCCTACGAGCAGTACTTC.

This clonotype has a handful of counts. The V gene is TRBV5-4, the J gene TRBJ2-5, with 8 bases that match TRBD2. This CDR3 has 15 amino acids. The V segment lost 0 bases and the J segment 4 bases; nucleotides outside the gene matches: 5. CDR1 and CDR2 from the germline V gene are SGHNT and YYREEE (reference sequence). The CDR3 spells CASSLAERGLETQYF. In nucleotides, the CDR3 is TGTGCCAGCAGCTTGGCCGAGCGGGGGTTAGAGACCCAGTACTTC. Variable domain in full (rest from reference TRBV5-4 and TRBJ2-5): ETGVTQSPTHLIKTRGQQVTLRCSSQSGHNTVSWYQQALGQGPQFIFQYYREEENGRGNFPPRFSGLQFPNYSSELNVNALELDDSALYLCASSLAERGLETQYFGPGTRLLVL.

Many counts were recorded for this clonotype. The CDR3 loop reads CSARSDRAAHEQYF. The CDR3 DNA is TGCAGTGCTAGATCGGACAGGGCGGCCCACGAGCAGTACTTC. The V call is TRBV20-1, the J call TRBJ2-7; 8 nucleotides align to TRBD1. CDR1 is DFQATT and CDR2 is SNEGSKA in the germline V gene (reference sequence). This CDR3 is 14 amino acids long. After removal of 2 bases from V and 5 bases from J, the junction contained 8 bases not matched to a gene.

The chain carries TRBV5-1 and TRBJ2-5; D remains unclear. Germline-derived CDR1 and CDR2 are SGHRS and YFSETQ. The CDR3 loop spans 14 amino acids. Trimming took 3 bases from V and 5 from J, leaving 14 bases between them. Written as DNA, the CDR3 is TGCGCCAGCAGCTCCGCCCTAGTGTTGGAGACCCAGTACTTC. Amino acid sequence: CASSSALVLETQYF.

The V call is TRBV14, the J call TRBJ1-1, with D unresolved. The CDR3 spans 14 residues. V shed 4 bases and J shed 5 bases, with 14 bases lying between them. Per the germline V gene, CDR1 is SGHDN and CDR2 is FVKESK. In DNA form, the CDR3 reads TGTGCCAGCAGCCCAAGGGCCATCGGAACTGAAGCTTTCTTT. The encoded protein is CASSPRAIGTEAFF.

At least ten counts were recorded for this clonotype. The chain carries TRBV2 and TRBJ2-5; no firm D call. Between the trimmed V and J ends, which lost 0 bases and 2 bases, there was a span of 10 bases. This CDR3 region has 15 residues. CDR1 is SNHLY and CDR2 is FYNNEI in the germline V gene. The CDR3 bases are TGTGCCAGCAGTGAAGCGCTTCGATCACAAGAGACCCAGTACTTC. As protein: CASSEALRSQETQYF.

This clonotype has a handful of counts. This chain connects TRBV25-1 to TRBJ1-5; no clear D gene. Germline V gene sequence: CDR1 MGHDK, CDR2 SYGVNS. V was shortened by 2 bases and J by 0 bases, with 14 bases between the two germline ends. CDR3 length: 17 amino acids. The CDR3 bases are TGTGCCAGCAGTGAAAGGAAACTTAGAAATAGCAATCAGCCCCAGCATTTT. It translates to CASSERKLRNSNQPQHF. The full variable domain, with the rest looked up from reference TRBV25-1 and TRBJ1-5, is EADIYQTPRYLVIGTGKKITLECSQTMGHDKMYWYQQDPGMELHLIHYSYGVNSTEKGDLSSESTVSRIRTEHFPLTLESARPSHTSQYLCASSERKLRNSNQPQHFGDGTRLSIL.

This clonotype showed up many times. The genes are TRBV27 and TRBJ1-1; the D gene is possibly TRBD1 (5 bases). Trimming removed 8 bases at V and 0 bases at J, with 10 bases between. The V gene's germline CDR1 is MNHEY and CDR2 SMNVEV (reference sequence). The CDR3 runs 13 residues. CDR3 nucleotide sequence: TGTGCCAGCCGGCGGGGGATGAACACTGAAGCTTTCTTT. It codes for CASRRGMNTEAFF.

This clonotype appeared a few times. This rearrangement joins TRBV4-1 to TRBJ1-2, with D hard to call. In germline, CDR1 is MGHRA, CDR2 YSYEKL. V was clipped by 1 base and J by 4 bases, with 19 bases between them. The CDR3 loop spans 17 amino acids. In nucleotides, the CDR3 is TGCGCCAGCAGCCAAGGGTTTCTCTCGCTTACTTCCTATGGCTACACCTTC. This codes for CASSQGFLSLTSYGYTF.

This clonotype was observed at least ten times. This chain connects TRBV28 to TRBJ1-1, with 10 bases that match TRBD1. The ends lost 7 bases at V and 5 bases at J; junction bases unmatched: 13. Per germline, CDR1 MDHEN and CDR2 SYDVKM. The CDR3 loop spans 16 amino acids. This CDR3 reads CASTDSGTGESTEAFF. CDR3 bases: TGTGCCAGCACGGATTCAGGGACAGGGGAATCGACTGAAGCTTTCTTT.

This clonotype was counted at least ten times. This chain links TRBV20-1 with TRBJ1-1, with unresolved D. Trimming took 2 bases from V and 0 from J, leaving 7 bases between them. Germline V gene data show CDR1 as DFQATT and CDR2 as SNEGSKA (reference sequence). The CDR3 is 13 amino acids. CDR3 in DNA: TGCAGTGCTAGACGGATAATGAACACTGAAGCTTTCTTT. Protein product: CSARRIMNTEAFF.

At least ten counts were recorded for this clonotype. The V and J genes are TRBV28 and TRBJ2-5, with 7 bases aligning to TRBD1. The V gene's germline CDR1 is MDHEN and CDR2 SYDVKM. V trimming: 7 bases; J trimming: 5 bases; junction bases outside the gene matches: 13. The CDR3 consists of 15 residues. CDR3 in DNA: TGTGCCAGCAAACGAACAGGGGCGGATTATGAGACCCAGTACTTC. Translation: CASKRTGADYETQYF. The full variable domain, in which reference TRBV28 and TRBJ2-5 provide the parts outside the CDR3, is DVKVTQSSRYLVKRTGEKVFLECVQDMDHENMFWYRQDPGLGLRLIYFSYDVKMKEKGDIPEGYSVSREKKERFSLILESASTNQTSMYLCASKRTGADYETQYFGPGTRLLVL.

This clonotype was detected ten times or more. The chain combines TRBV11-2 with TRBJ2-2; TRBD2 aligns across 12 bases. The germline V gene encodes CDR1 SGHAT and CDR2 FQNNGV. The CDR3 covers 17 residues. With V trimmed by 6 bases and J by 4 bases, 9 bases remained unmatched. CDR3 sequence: CASSRLGTSGSTGELFF. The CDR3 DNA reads TGTGCCAGCAGTCGTCTCGGGACTAGCGGGTCCACCGGGGAGCTGTTTTTT.

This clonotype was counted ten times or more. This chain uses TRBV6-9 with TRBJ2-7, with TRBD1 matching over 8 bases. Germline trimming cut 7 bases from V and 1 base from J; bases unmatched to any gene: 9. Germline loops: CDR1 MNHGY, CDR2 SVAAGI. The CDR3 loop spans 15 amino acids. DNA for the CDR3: TGTGCCAGCACCGAACCGGGGACAGGATCCTACGAGCAGTACTTC. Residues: CASTEPGTGSYEQYF.

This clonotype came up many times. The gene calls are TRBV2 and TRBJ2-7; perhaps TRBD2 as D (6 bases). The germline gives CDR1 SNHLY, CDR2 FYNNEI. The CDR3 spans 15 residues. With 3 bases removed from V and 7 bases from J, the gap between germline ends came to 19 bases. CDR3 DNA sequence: TGTGCCAGCAGTGACCGTTTGCTAGCGTCAAAAGAGCAGTACTTC. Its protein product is CASSDRLLASKEQYF.

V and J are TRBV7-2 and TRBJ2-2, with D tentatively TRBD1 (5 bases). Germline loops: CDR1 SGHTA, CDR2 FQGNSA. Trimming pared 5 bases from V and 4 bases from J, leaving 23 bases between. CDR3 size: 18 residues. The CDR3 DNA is TGTGCCAGCAGCCTCCCTGCTTTCGTGGGGCACGGCACCGGGGAGCTGTTTTTT. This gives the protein CASSLPAFVGHGTGELFF.

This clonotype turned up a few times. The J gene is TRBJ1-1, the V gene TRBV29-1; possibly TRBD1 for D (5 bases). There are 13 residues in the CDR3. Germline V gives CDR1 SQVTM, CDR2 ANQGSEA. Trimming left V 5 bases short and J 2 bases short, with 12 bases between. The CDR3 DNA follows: TGCAGCGTTCTTCCCAGGGTCAACACTGAAGCTTTCTTT. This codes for CSVLPRVNTEAFF. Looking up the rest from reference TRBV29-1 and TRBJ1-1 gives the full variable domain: SAVISQKPSRDICQRGTSLTIQCQVDSQVTMMFWYRQQPGQSLTLIATANQGSEATYESGFVIDKFPISRPNLTFSTLTVSNMSPEDSSIYLCSVLPRVNTEAFFGQGTRLTVV.

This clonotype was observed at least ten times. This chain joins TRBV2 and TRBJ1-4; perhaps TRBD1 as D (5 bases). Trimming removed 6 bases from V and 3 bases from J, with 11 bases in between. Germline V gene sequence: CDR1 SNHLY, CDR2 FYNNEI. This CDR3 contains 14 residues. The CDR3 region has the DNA TGTGCCAGCAGAGCAGGGACGGCTAATGAAAAACTGTTTTTT. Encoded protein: CASRAGTANEKLFF.

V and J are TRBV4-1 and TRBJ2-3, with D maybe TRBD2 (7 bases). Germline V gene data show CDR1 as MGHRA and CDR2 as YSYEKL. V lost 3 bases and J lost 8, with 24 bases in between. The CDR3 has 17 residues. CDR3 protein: CASSHGGGATLKSTQYF. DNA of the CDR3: TGCGCCAGCAGCCACGGCGGGGGCGCGACTCTAAAATCTACGCAGTATTTT.

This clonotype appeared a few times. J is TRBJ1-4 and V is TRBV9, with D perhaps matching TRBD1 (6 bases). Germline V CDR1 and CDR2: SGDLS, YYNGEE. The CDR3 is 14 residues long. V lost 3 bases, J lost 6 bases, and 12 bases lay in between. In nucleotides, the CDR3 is TGTGCCAGCAGCGGCCGGGGGCTTGATGAAAAACTGTTTTTT. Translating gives CASSGRGLDEKLFF.

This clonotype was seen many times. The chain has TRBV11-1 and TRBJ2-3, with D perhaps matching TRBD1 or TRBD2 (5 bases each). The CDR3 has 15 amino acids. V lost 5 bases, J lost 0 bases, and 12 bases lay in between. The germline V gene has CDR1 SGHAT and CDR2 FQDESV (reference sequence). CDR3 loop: CASSPGTGSTDTQYF. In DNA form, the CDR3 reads TGTGCCAGCAGCCCGGGGACCGGGAGCACAGATACGCAGTATTTT.

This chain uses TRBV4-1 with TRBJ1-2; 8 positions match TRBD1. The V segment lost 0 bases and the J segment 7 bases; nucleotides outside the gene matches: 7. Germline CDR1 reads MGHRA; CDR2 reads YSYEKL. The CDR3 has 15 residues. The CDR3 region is CASSQDRDRPSGYTF. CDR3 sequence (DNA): TGCGCCAGCAGCCAAGATAGGGACAGGCCAAGTGGCTACACCTTC.

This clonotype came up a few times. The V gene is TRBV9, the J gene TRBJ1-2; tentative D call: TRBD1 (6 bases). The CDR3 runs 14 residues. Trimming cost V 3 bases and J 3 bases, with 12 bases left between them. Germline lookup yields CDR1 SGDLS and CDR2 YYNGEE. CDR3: CASSASGTYYGYTF. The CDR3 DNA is TGTGCCAGCAGCGCCTCCGGGACATACTATGGCTACACCTTC. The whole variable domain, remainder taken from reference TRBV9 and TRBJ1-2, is DSGVTQTPKHLITATGQRVTLRCSPRSGDLSVYWYQQSLDQGLQFLIQYYNGEERAKGNILERFSAQQFPDLHSELNLSSLELGDSALYFCASSASGTYYGYTFGSGTRLTVV.

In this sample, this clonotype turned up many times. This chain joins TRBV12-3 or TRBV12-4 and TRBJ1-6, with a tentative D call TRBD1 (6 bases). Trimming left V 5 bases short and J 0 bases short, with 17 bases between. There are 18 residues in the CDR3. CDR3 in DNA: TGTGCCAGCAGTGGGGGGGAGGGGGTGAGCTCCTATAATTCACCCCTCCACTTT. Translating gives CASSGGEGVSSYNSPLHF.